These T cell receptor beta chains were read from a single sample in a study of early T cells in non-severe SARS-CoV-2 infection. Via MiXCR, TCRdb re-called the 5' RACE reads, giving one row per CDR3 protein. This table has approximately 57,000 distinct CDR3 sequences, around 12% appearing once. Sample: whole blood. These TCRs come from an adult who was a healthcare worker with PCR-confirmed SARS-CoV-2 infection or an uninfected control (not recorded which). The CDR3 runs from the conserved cysteine through the conserved F or W. The order of the fields is CDR3 protein, V gene.

CDR3 protein: CASSQGGTGEWDEQYF
V gene: TRBV3-1

CDR3 protein: CSARGRDTTSSF
V gene: TRBV20-1

CDR3 protein: CASSFGQKAFF
V gene: TRBV11-2

CDR3 protein: CASSPGLAGGPGNEQFF
V gene: TRBV12-3/TRBV12-4

CDR3 protein: CAIRPGRAYEQYF
V gene: TRBV10-3

CDR3 protein: CASSLAPGNTIYF
V gene: TRBV7-2

CDR3 protein: CAIKTGQGTYEQYF
V gene: TRBV10-3

CDR3 protein: CSARERGTGGVLEPQHF
V gene: TRBV20-1

CDR3 protein: CSVPGPANEKLFF
V gene: TRBV29-1

CDR3 protein: CASSLDLSITYNEQFF
V gene: TRBV11-2

CDR3 protein: CASSFLKGMANTGELFF
V gene: TRBV11-3

CDR3 protein: CASSPGVPMNTEAFF
V gene: TRBV7-8

CDR3 protein: CASSSYRPPRDGNTIYF
V gene: TRBV11-2

CDR3 protein: CASSLVHPGANVLTF
V gene: TRBV12-3/TRBV12-4

CDR3 protein: CALDVPGVLKYF
V gene: TRBV30

CDR3 protein: CASRRHLAGEAKNIQYF
V gene: TRBV2

CDR3 protein: CASSALAGGAEDTQYF
V gene: TRBV6-1

CDR3 protein: CASRATGFKDNSPLHF
V gene: TRBV10-2

CDR3 protein: CSARADRETQYF
V gene: TRBV20-1

CDR3 protein: CSARPRGNTGELFF
V gene: TRBV20-1

CDR3 protein: CASSLGSLQGIEQFF
V gene: TRBV11-2

CDR3 protein: CASREGSSTDTQYF
V gene: TRBV5-4

CDR3 protein: CSAGAGRGKSNYGYTF
V gene: TRBV20-1

CDR3 protein: CASSRNTGELFF
V gene: TRBV28

CDR3 protein: CASSGGGPGTDTQYF
V gene: TRBV9

CDR3 protein: CASRFPGQGRTGELFF
V gene: TRBV12-3/TRBV12-4

CDR3 protein: CASSQAGQLNTEAFF
V gene: TRBV3-1

CDR3 protein: CAWSVPWVSKTEAFF
V gene: TRBV30

CDR3 protein: CAWTRDRGARSYNEQFF
V gene: TRBV30

CDR3 protein: CASSLSGRTGAGEQYF
V gene: TRBV27

CDR3 protein: CASSGYPGELFF
V gene: TRBV3-1

CDR3 protein: CASSLGRGRTGANVLTF
V gene: TRBV6-5

CDR3 protein: CSARIRENEQFF
V gene: TRBV20-1

CDR3 protein: CASSSTRRTEGRAWVGELFF
V gene: TRBV13

CDR3 protein: CASSPNRGYEQYF
V gene: TRBV5-1

CDR3 protein: CASSASRGQETQYF
V gene: TRBV13

CDR3 protein: CSVRRGGQETQYF
V gene: TRBV20-1

CDR3 protein: CASSEQGPLTEAFF
V gene: TRBV12-3/TRBV12-4

CDR3 protein: CASSTGRDRVPDTQYF
V gene: TRBV11-1

CDR3 protein: CASSPQGAKYEQYF
V gene: TRBV7-9

CDR3 protein: CASSLDHRNEQFF
V gene: TRBV7-9

CDR3 protein: CASSPLSGGVWETQYF
V gene: TRBV6-2/TRBV6-3

CDR3 protein: CASRGTSGEETQYF
V gene: TRBV10-2

CDR3 protein: CASSPWGPAGMHYEQYF
V gene: TRBV12-3/TRBV12-4

CDR3 protein: CSAETGLADFTDTQYF
V gene: TRBV20-1

CDR3 protein: CSVVTGTGSDGYTF
V gene: TRBV29-1

CDR3 protein: CSAGKQGTDTQYF
V gene: TRBV20-1